The next 8 T cell receptor beta chains were all read from a single sample in a study of T cells in Graves' hyperthyroidism and ophthalmopathy. Regions amplified from RNA transcripts were the TCR beta CDR3 regions. An initial round of RT-PCR targeting the TCR CDR3 relied on the HTBI primer set. One entry per CDR3 protein results from TCRdb running MiXCR on the multiplex PCR reads. Of around 540,000 distinct CDR3 sequences in the sample, around 46% were seen once. What was sequenced was peripheral blood or thyroid tissue (not recorded which). These receptor sequences come from a young woman with Graves' hyperthyroidism.

Comment on this clonotype: Being one base from a much bigger clone, this may be a read error. The chain employs TRBV10-3 and TRBJ1-2; D perhaps matches TRBD1 (6 bases). Germline V gene data show CDR1 as ENHRY and CDR2 as SYGVKD. Deletions cut 6 bases from V and 8 bases from J, with 10 bases between. The CDR3 extends over 11 amino acids. CDR3 nucleotide sequence: TGTGCCATCAGCCACAGGGTGGGCTACACCTTC. It specifies CAISHRVGYTF.

V gene TRBV25-1 combines with J gene TRBJ1-2, with 9 bases fitting TRBD1. CDR3 length: 17 residues. V gave up 1 base and J gave up 3 bases; unmatched junction bases: 9. Germline lookup yields CDR1 MGHDK and CDR2 SYGVNS. The CDR3 nucleotides are TGTGCCAGCAGTGAATTCGGGGGACAGGGACGCGACTATGGCTACACCTTC. Its protein product is CASSEFGGQGRDYGYTF.

The rearrangement links TRBV10-3 to TRBJ1-6; D is perhaps TRBD1 (5 bases). Germline V gene lookup returns CDR1 ENHRY and CDR2 SYGVKD. Trimming pared 7 bases from V and 10 bases from J, leaving 14 bases between. The CDR3 sequence is 13 residues long. The CDR3 here is CAIKTEYLSPLHF. For the CDR3, the DNA is TGTGCCATCAAGACAGAGTATCTCTCACCCCTCCACTTT.

This sequence joins TRBV4-3 and TRBJ2-7, with D possibly called TRBD1 or TRBD2 (5 bases each). In germline, CDR1 is LGHNA, CDR2 YSLEER. The CDR3 sequence is 15 residues long. V shed 0 bases and J shed 0 bases, with 9 bases lying between them. In DNA, the CDR3 is TGCGCCAGCAGCCAAGAGAGGGACGGCTCCTACGAGCAGTACTTC. As protein: CASSQERDGSYEQYF.

The chain is built from TRBV12-3 or TRBV12-4 and TRBJ2-7; 16 positions agree with TRBD2. This CDR3 region has 19 residues. V lost 6 bases to trimming and J lost 4 bases; unmatched junction nucleotides: 15. The DNA for the CDR3 is TGTGCCAGCAGCATTACCGGGACTAGCGGGAGGGCTCTGGGATACGAGCAGTACTTC. Its translation: CASSITGTSGRALGYEQYF.

Of note for this clonotype: Its ends do not fully match the called genes, so a read error is possible. The V call is TRBV24-1, the J call TRBJ2-2; D is possibly TRBD1 (5 bases). The CDR3 length is 13 residues. Per germline, CDR1 KGHDR and CDR2 SFDVKD. CDR3 region: CATSVRAYNEQFF. DNA for the CDR3: TGTGCCACCAGTGTCAGGGCATACAATGAGCAGTTTTTT.

The chain uses TRBV29-1 and TRBJ1-2, with no clear D. Trimming removed 7 bases at V and 5 bases at J, with 20 bases between. The germline V gene encodes CDR1 SQVTM and CDR2 ANQGSEA. The CDR3 totals 14 residues. This CDR3 is CSAAAPSNAYGYTF. CDR3 DNA: TGCAGCGCAGCCGCTCCCTCGAATGCTTATGGCTACACCTTC.

This clonotype was counted between two and nine times. The chain has TRBV2 and TRBJ2-7, with 8 bases matching TRBD1. The germline V gene encodes CDR1 SNHLY and CDR2 FYNNEI. Losses at the gene ends were 8 bases for V and 6 bases for J; bases not matched to a gene: 9. The CDR3 covers 13 residues. Here the CDR3 reads CASRRTGMSEQYF. The CDR3 DNA is TGTGCCAGCCGCCGGACAGGGATGAGCGAGCAGTACTTC.